The clone carrying this TCR beta chain was found a few times. Its antigen is undetermined. The diagnostic basis comprised clinical symptoms, serum thyroxine and TRAb, thyroid ultrasound and orbital computed tomography. CDR1 and CDR2 from the germline V gene are DFQATT and SNEGSKA (reference sequence). The CDR3 length is 14 residues. The germline V and J ends were trimmed by 4 bases and 1 base, with 10 bases remaining between them. TCR beta CDR3 sequences were amplified from RNA transcripts. Researchers ran a first-round RT-PCR on the TCR CDR3 using the HTBI primer set. One entry per CDR3 protein, called by TCRdb with MiXCR from the multiplex PCR reads. The repertoire holds under 350,000 distinct CDR3 sequences, roughly 18% seen once, with around 47% in the top ten. These data are taken from a study of T cells in Graves' hyperthyroidism and ophthalmopathy. Turning to the study itself: Initial diagnosis, before any treatment, was when peripheral blood was collected.

Overall study results and limits: Blood also carried most thyroid clonotypes expanded above 0.001.

The receptor was derived from a woman in her fifties or sixties with Graves' hyperthyroidism. This sequence joins TRBV20-1 and TRBJ2-2; a possible D gene is TRBD1 (5 bases). Specimen: blood. The DNA of the CDR3 is TGCAGTGCTACCGGCAGGGAGAACACCGGGGAGCTGTTTTTT. It yields the protein CSATGRENTGELFF.